Below, 24 T cell receptor beta chains from the same sample are listed, as sequenced in a study of T cell responses to AZD1222 COVID-19 vaccine (dated by TCRdb to the early 2020s). Library prep was done by the immunoSEQ multiplex PCR assay. TCRdb's version of the immuneACCESS table is confined to in-frame rearrangements and falls short of the full clone set. An unresolved V gene accounts for under half of the shortfall where checked; the remainder is of unknown origin. Recorded for this sample are about 86,000 clones; 88% of them occurred a single time. The ten top clones hold about 12% of the sample. This sample's time point label indicates: about 28 days (+/-7) after the second vaccine dose. The sequencing used peripheral blood, collected 28 days after the second AZD1222 dose. The receptor source for this set is an adult who received the AZD1222 COVID-19 vaccine.

The rearrangement links TRBV30 to TRBJ2-1; TRBD2 aligns across 10 bases. CDR1 and CDR2 from the germline V gene are GTSNPN and SVGIG (reference sequence). V shed 7 bases and J 6 bases; nucleotides not matched to a gene: 15. The CDR3 contains 16 residues. In DNA, the CDR3 is TGTGCCTCTACCCCCCTAGCGGGAGCGGAATCCAATGAGCAGTTCTTC. Residues: CASTPLAGAESNEQFF.

V is TRBV29-1 and J is TRBJ1-1; 7 bases fit TRBD1. The CDR3 contains 14 residues. The germline gives CDR1 SQVTM, CDR2 ANQGSEA. The ends lost 3 bases at V and 0 bases at J; junction bases unmatched: 4. The CDR3, as DNA: TGCAGCGTTGATTCACAGGGGTTGAACACTGAAGCTTTCTTT. Its protein is CSVDSQGLNTEAFF. The variable domain in full, completed from reference TRBV29-1 and TRBJ1-1, reads SAVISQKPSRDICQRGTSLTIQCQVDSQVTMMFWYRQQPGQSLTLIATANQGSEATYESGFVIDKFPISRPNLTFSTLTVSNMSPEDSSIYLCSVDSQGLNTEAFFGQGTRLTVV.

The CDR3 coding sequence is TGCGCCAGCAGCCCAATTGGACTAGCGCACTCCTACAATGAGCAGTTCTTC. Amino acids: CASSPIGLAHSYNEQFF. The chain employs TRBV5-1 and TRBJ2-1; 9 nucleotides align to TRBD2. The CDR3 is made up of 17 amino acids. CDR1 is SGHRS, CDR2 YFSETQ, per germline. Losses at the gene ends were 4 bases for V and 0 bases for J; bases not matched to a gene: 8.

V gene TRBV25-1 combines with J gene TRBJ2-2; D may be TRBD2 (6 bases). Trimming shortened V by 2 bases and J by 4 bases, and 11 bases separated the two germline ends. Germline CDR1 reads MGHDK; CDR2 reads SYGVNS. The CDR3 has 15 residues. DNA of the CDR3: TGTGCCAGCAGTGAAATTGGGGGGAGCACCGGGGAGCTGTTTTTT. It specifies CASSEIGGSTGELFF.

The chain employs TRBV12-3 or TRBV12-4 and TRBJ1-1; no clear D gene. The CDR3 consists of 12 residues. Trimming cost V 1 base and J 8 bases, with 8 bases left between them. CDR3 loop: CASSLVGKEAFF. The CDR3 DNA reads as TGTGCCAGCAGTTTAGTTGGCAAGGAAGCTTTCTTT.

The V and J genes are TRBV7-9 and TRBJ2-1; possible D gene TRBD2, 7 bases. The V and J ends lost 6 bases and 8 bases respectively, with 17 bases between them. The V gene's germline CDR1 is SEHNR and CDR2 FQNEAQ (reference sequence). This CDR3 is 14 amino acids long. CDR3 amino acids: CASSQTRGAHEQFF. The CDR3 DNA follows: TGTGCCAGCAGTCAAACACGGGGGGCACATGAGCAGTTCTTC.

The chain uses TRBV11-3 and TRBJ1-2; weak D call: TRBD1 (6 bases). The V end was cut by 5 bases, the J end by 2 bases, with 9 bases between. CDR1 is SGHNT and CDR2 is YENEEA in the germline V gene. This CDR3 is 13 amino acids long. The CDR3 spells CASSPTGNYGYTF. The DNA for the CDR3 is TGTGCCAGCAGCCCTACAGGGAACTATGGCTACACCTTC. The variable domain in full, completed from reference TRBV11-3 and TRBJ1-2, reads EAGVVQSPRYKIIEKKQPVAFWCNPISGHNTLYWYLQNLGQGPELLIRYENEEAVDDSQLPKDRFSAERLKGVDSTLKIQPAELGDSAVYLCASSPTGNYGYTFGSGTRLTVV.

V and J are TRBV19 and TRBJ1-2, with TRBD1 as a possible D gene (5 bases). V was cut by 6 bases and J by 4 bases, with 12 bases left in between. This CDR3 comprises 13 residues. CDR1 and CDR2 from the germline V gene are LNHDA and SQIVND (reference sequence). The CDR3 sequence is CASSKQDFYGYTF. CDR3 coding DNA: TGTGCCAGTAGCAAACAGGACTTCTATGGCTACACCTTC.

The V and J genes are TRBV5-4 and TRBJ1-5, with D hard to call. Germline V gene lookup returns CDR1 SGHNT and CDR2 YYREEE (reference sequence). Deletions cut 3 bases from V and 3 bases from J, with 10 bases between. The CDR3 is 14 residues long. The CDR3 loop is CASSYGPDNQPQHF. CDR3 in DNA: TGTGCCAGCAGCTATGGACCTGACAATCAGCCCCAGCATTTT.

V and J are TRBV28 and TRBJ1-1; D is unclear. CDR1 and CDR2 (germline): MDHEN, SYDVKM. CDR3 length: 14 residues. Here the CDR3 DNA reads TGTGCTTACCGAGCGGCCGGGGTGAACACTGAAGCTTTCTTT. As protein: CAYRAAGVNTEAFF.

The chain links TRBV6-5 to TRBJ1-3, with 8 bases matching TRBD1. The junction had 4 bases not matched to a gene; V was cut back by 7 bases and J by 2 bases. The CDR3 has 14 residues. Germline loops: CDR1 MNHEY, CDR2 SVGAGI. The CDR3 coding sequence is TGTGCCAGCACCCCGGACAGGGCTGGAAACACCATATATTTT. This codes for CASTPDRAGNTIYF.

The rearrangement joins TRBV7-9 to TRBJ2-3; unclear D gene. The CDR3 sequence is 14 residues long. V was cut by 5 bases and J by 1 base, with 10 bases left in between. The germline V gene encodes CDR1 SEHNR and CDR2 FQNEAQ (reference sequence). The DNA for the CDR3 is TGTGCCAGCAGCCCCCCGCGGCGCACAGATACGCAGTATTTT. Its protein is CASSPPRRTDTQYF.

This rearrangement joins TRBV21-1 to TRBJ1-1; TRBD1 reflects the table's D call only, with no check against the DNA. TRBV21-1 is annotated as a pseudogene. The CDR3 is made up of 11 amino acids. This chain's CDR3 is CASMTVSEAFF. The CDR3 DNA is TGTGCCAGCATGACAGTCTCTGAAGCTTTCTTT.

The chain has TRBV4-1 and TRBJ1-4; no reliable D call. The CDR3 has 13 amino acids. CDR1 is MGHRA and CDR2 is YSYEKL in the germline V gene. Trimming pared 3 bases from V and 11 bases from J, leaving 13 bases between. The CDR3 reads CASSQKGSEKLFF. The CDR3 DNA follows: TGCGCCAGCAGCCAGAAGGGATCAGAGAAACTGTTTTTT.

This clone has just one count. This chain joins TRBV10-3 and TRBJ2-5; TRBD2 aligns across 9 bases. Germline loops: CDR1 ENHRY, CDR2 SYGVKD. J was trimmed by 5 bases and V by 4 bases; bases with no gene match: 11. The CDR3 runs to 16 residues. This CDR3 is CAISVSAGGPWETQYF. The CDR3 nucleotides are TGTGCCATCAGTGTCTCGGCGGGGGGGCCGTGGGAGACCCAGTACTTC.

The chain carries TRBV18 and TRBJ2-2; 9 positions agree with TRBD1. The CDR3 has 17 amino acids. Germline lookup yields CDR1 KGHSH and CDR2 LQKENI. After removal of 2 bases from V and 1 base from J, the junction contained 5 bases not matched to a gene. The CDR3 here is CASSPALTGGNTGELFF. The CDR3 DNA sequence: TGTGCCAGCTCACCAGCCCTGACAGGGGGGAACACCGGGGAGCTGTTTTTT.

The chain recombines TRBV11-2 with TRBJ2-7, with D possibly TRBD1 on 6 matching bases. This CDR3 has 14 amino acids. Germline-derived CDR1 and CDR2 are SGHAT and FQNNGV. V was cut by 2 bases and J by 4 bases, with 12 bases left in between. The CDR3, as DNA: TGTGCCAGCAGCTTAAAGGCAGGGGTGTACGAGCAGTACTTC. Translation gives CASSLKAGVYEQYF.

The chain combines TRBV29-1 with TRBJ2-3; 11 nucleotides line up with TRBD2. Trimming took 4 bases from V and 2 from J; bases not matched to a gene: 5. Looked up from germline, CDR1 is SQVTM and CDR2 is ANQGSEA. The CDR3 has 15 amino acids. The CDR3 region has the DNA TGCAGCGTTGCCCCGGGACTAGCGGCCACAGATACGCAGTATTTT. This codes for CSVAPGLAATDTQYF.

The chain carries TRBV6-5 and TRBJ1-5; the D gene is possibly TRBD1 (5 bases). This CDR3 spans 15 amino acids. Germline CDR1 reads MNHEY; CDR2 reads SVGAGI. Trimming took 3 bases from V and 2 from J, leaving 11 bases between them. The DNA of the CDR3 is TGTGCCAGCAGTTATAGCGGGGGTCGCAATCAGCCCCAGCATTTT. Protein product: CASSYSGGRNQPQHF.

The gene calls are TRBV5-1 and TRBJ1-1; the D gene is possibly TRBD1 (6 bases). The CDR3 extends over 16 amino acids. Trimming removed 3 bases from V and 1 base from J, with 16 bases in between. In germline, CDR1 is SGHRS, CDR2 YFSETQ. DNA for the CDR3: TGCGCCAGCAGCTCGGGGACTGCGGGGGCGAACACTGAAGCTTTCTTT. It encodes CASSSGTAGANTEAFF.

This rearrangement joins TRBV4-1 to TRBJ2-3, with TRBD2 identical over 11 bases. Trimming at V came to 0 bases and at J to 4 bases, leaving 12 bases not matched to a gene. The germline CDR1 and CDR2 sequences are MGHRA and YSYEKL. The CDR3 spans 19 residues. The CDR3 DNA sequence: TGCGCCAGCAGCCAAGAGGGTGACCTTACTAGCGGGAGTCCAGATACGCAGTATTTT. Translating it yields CASSQEGDLTSGSPDTQYF.

The chain links TRBV2 to TRBJ2-7, with a possible D match to TRBD1 (5 bases). Trimming took 6 bases from V and 2 from J, leaving 8 bases between them. The CDR3 totals 12 residues. CDR1 SNHLY and CDR2 FYNNEI come from the germline V gene. CDR3 sequence reads: CASRDIPYEQYF. The CDR3 DNA reads TGTGCCAGCAGGGACATTCCCTACGAGCAGTACTTC.

The chain recombines TRBV5-1 with TRBJ1-3; 7 bases agree with TRBD1. This CDR3 has 16 residues. From germline, CDR1 is SGHRS and CDR2 YFSETQ. V shed 4 bases and J 6 bases; nucleotides not matched to a gene: 13. The CDR3 nucleotides read TGCGCCAGCAGCCTAAGCGACAGGGCCTACGTAAACACCATATATTTT. This translates into CASSLSDRAYVNTIYF.

This rearrangement joins TRBV29-1 to TRBJ2-7, with D tentatively TRBD1 (6 bases). V was trimmed by 7 bases and J by 4 bases, leaving 11 bases between them. The germline gives CDR1 SQVTM, CDR2 ANQGSEA. The CDR3 is 11 residues long. The CDR3 sequence: CSGTVQYEQYF. The CDR3 nucleotides are TGCAGCGGGACAGTCCAGTACGAGCAGTACTTC.